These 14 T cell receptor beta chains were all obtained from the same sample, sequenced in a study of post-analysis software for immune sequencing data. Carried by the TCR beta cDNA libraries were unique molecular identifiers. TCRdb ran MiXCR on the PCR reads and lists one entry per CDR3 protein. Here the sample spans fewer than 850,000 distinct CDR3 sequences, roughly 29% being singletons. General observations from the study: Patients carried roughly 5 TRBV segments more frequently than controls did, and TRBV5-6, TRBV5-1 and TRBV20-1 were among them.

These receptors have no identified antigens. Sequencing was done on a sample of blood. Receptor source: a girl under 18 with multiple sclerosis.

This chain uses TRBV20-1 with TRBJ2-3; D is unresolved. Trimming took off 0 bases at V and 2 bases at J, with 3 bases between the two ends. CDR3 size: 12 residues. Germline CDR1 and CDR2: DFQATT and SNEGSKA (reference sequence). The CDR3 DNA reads TGCAGTGCTAGAGAAGTCACAGATACGCAGTATTTT. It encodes CSAREVTDTQYF.

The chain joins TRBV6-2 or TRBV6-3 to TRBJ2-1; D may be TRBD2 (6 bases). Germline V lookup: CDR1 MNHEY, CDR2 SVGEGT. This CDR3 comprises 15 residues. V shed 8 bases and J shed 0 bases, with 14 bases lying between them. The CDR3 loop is CASALRGGSYNEQFF. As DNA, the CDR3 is TGTGCCAGCGCCCTACGGGGAGGCTCCTACAATGAGCAGTTCTTC.

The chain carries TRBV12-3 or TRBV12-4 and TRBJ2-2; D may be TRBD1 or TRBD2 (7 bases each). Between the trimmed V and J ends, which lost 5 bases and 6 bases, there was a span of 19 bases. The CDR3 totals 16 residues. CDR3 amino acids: CASSRQPGGGPGELFF. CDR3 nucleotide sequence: TGTGCCAGCAGTCGCCAGCCAGGGGGGGGGCCCGGGGAGCTGTTTTTT.

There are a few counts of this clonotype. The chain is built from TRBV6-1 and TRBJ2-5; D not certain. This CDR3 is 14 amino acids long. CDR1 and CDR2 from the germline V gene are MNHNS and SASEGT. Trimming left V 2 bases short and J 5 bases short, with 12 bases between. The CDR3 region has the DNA TGTGCCAGCAGTGAAAGCCTAAGGGCGGAGACCCAGTACTTC. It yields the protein CASSESLRAETQYF.

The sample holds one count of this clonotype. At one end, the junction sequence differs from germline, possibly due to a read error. The CDR3 DNA reads as TGCGCCGGCAGCCAAGTGACTAGCTCACCTTCATCACGGTACTTC. Amino acid sequence: CAGSQVTSSPSSRYF. This sequence joins TRBV5-1 and TRBJ2-5; TRBD2 matches 7 bases. CDR3 length: 15 residues. CDR1 is SGHRS, CDR2 YFSETQ, per germline.

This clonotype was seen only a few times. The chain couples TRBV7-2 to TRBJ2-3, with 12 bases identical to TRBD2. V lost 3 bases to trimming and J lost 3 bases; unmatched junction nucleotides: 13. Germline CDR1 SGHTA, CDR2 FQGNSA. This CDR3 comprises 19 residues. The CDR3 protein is CASSLPWASGRAETDTQYF. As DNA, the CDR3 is TGTGCCAGCAGCTTGCCGTGGGCTAGCGGGAGGGCCGAGACAGATACGCAGTATTTT.

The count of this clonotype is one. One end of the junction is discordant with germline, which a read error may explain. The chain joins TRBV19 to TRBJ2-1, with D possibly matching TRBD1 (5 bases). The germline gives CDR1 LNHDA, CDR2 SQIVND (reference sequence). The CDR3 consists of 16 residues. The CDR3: CASSPRTLSSYNERFF. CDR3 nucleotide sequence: TGTGCCAGTAGTCCCCGGACACTTTCCTCCTACAATGAGCGGTTCTTC.

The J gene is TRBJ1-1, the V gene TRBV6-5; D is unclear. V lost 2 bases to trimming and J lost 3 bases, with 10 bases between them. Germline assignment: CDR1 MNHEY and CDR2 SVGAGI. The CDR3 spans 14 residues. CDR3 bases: TGTGCCAGCAGTTACGGGCTGACGTACACTGAAGCTTTCTTT. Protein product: CASSYGLTYTEAFF.

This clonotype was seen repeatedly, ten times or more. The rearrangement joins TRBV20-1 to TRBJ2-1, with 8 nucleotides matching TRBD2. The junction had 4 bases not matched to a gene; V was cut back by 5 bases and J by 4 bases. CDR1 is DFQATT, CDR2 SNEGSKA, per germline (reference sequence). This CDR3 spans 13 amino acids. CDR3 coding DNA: TGCAGTGCTGGGCGGGAGGTGTACAATGAGCAGTTCTTC. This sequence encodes CSAGREVYNEQFF.

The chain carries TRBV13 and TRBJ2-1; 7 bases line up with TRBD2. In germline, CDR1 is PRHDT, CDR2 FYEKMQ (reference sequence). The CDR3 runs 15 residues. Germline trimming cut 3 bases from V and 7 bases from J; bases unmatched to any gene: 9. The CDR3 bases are TGTGCCAGCAGCTTTCGGGACTACCCGAGGAATGAGCAGTTCTTC. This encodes CASSFRDYPRNEQFF.

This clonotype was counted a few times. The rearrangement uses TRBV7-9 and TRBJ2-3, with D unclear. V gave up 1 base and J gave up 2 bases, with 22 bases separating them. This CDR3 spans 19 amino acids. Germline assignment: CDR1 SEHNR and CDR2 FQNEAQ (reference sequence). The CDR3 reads CASSLGIIPPGDYTDTQYF. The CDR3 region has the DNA TGTGCCAGCAGCTTAGGGATTATCCCTCCGGGTGATTACACAGATACGCAGTATTTT.

This chain's CDR3 is CASSLVSGGAENIQYF. For the CDR3, the DNA is TGTGCCAGCAGCTTAGTTAGCGGGGGGGCGGAAAACATTCAGTACTTC. This chain links TRBV7-2 with TRBJ2-7; 11 nucleotides agree with TRBD2. The J call may be faulty, since TRBJ2-4 better matches the DNA end. The CDR3 sequence is 16 residues long. Germline CDR1 reads SGHTA; CDR2 reads FQGNSA.

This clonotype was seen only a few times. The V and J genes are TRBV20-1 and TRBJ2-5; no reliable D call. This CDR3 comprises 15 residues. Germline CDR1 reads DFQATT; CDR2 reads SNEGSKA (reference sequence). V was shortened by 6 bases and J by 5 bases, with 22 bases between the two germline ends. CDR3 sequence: CSAPHSWVFYETQYF. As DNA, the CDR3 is TGCAGTGCCCCCCACAGCTGGGTGTTTTACGAGACCCAGTACTTC.

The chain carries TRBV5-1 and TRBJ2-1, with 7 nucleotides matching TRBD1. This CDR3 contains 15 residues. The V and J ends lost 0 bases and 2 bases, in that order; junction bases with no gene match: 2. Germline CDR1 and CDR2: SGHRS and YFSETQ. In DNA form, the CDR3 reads TGCGCCAGCAGCTTGGGGGGACAGACCTACAATGAGCAGTTCTTC. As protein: CASSLGGQTYNEQFF.